This T cell receptor (beta chain) was retrieved from a study of cytomegalovirus exposure and HLA in healthy donors. Across the study: An earlier analysis found fewer than 140 million unique TCR beta sequences from about 190 million T cells.

Comment on this clone: Antigen specificity is unknown.

General observations from the study: TCR beta chains associated with HLA were, in a later analysis, more clonally expanded than equally common others.

It was with 60 Vbeta and 13 Jbeta primers that the PCR ran. Generated by immunoSEQ multiplex PCR, the TCRdb table keeps only in-frame clones and is missing some. This sample yields some 90,000 clones, of which around 76% are seen a single time; 0.57% belongs to the top ten. Sequences were obtained from PBMCs. The receptor comes from a young man in good health and CMV-seronegative.

The CDR3 DNA reads TGTGCCAGCAGTGAACGTTCCCCGGATCAGCCCCAGCATTTT. Its protein is CASSERSPDQPQHF. The chain is built from TRBV2 and TRBJ1-5; D ambiguous. CDR3 length: 14 residues. Looked up from germline, CDR1 is SNHLY and CDR2 is FYNNEI. Trimming shortened V by 2 bases and J by 5 bases, and 10 bases separated the two germline ends.